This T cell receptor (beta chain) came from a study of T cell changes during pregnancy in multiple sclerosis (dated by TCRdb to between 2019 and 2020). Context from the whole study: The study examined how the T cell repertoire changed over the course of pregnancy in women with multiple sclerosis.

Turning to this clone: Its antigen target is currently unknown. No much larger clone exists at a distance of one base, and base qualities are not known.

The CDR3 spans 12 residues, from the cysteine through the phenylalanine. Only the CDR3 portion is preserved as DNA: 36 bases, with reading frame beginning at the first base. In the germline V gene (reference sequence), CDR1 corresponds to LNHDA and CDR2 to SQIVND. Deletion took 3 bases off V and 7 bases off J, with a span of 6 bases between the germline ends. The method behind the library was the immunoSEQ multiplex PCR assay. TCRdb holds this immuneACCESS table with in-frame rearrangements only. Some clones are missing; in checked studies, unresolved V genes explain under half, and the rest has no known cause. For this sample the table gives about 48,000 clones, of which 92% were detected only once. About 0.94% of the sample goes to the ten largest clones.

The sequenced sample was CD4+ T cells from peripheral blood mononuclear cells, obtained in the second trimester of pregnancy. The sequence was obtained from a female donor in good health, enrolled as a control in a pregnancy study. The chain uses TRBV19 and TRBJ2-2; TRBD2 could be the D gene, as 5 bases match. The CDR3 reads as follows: CASSIEGGELFF. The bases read TGTGCCAGTAGTATTGAGGGCGGGGAGCTGTTTTTT.